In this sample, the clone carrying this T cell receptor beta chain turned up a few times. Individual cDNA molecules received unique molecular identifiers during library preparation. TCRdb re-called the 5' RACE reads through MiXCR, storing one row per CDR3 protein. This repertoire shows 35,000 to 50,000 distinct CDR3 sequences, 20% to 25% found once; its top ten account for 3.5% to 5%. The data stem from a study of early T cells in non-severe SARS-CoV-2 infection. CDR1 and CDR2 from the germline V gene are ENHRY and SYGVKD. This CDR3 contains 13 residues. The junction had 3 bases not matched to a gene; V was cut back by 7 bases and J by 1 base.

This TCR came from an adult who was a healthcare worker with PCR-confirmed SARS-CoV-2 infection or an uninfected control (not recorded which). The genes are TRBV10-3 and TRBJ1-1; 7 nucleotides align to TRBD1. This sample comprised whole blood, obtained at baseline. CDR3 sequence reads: CAITGTENTEAFF. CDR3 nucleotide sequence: TGTGCCATCACCGGGACAGAGAACACTGAAGCTTTCTTT.